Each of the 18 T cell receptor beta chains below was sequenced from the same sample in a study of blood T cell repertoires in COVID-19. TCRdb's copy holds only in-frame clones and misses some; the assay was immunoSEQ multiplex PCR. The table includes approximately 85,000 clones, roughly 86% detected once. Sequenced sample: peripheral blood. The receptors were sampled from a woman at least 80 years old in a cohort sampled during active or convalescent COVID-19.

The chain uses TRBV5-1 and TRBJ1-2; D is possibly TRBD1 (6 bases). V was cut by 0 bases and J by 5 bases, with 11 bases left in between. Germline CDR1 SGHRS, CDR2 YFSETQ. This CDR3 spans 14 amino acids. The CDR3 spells CASSLAGAHYGYTF. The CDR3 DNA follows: TGCGCCAGCAGCTTGGCAGGGGCCCATTATGGCTACACCTTC.

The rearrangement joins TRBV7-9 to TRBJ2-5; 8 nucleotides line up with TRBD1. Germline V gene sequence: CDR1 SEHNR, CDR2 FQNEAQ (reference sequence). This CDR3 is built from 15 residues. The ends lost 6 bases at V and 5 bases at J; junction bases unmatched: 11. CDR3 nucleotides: TGTGCCAGCAGACAGGGGGTCAGGGGGTCTGAGACCCAGTACTTC. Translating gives CASRQGVRGSETQYF.

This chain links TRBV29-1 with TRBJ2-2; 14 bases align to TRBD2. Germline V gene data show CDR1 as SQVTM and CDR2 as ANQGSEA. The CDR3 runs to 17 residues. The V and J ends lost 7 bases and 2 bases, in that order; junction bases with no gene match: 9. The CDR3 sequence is CSAQGLAGGSNTGELFF. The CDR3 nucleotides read TGCAGCGCCCAAGGACTAGCGGGAGGTTCAAACACCGGGGAGCTGTTTTTT.

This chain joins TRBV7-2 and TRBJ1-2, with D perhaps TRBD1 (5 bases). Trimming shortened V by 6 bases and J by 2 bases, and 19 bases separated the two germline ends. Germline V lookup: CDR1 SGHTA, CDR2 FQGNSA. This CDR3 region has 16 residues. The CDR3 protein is CASSQGGPRANYGYTF. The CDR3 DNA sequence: TGTGCCAGCAGTCAAGGTGGACCCAGGGCCAACTATGGCTACACCTTC.

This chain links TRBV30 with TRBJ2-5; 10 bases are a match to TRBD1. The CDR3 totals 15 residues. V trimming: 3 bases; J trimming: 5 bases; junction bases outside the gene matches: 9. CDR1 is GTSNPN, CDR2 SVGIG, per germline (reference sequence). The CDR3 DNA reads TGTGCCTGGAGGCCCGGGACAGGGGATTGGGAGACCCAGTACTTC. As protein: CAWRPGTGDWETQYF.

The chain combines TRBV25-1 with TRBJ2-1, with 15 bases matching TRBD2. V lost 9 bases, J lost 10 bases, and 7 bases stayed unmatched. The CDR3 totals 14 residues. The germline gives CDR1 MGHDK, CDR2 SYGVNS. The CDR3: CASTTGLAGGEQFF. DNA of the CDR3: TGTGCCAGTACTACGGGACTAGCGGGAGGCGAGCAGTTCTTC.

CDR3 in DNA: TGTGCCAGCAGTGAACCCGGGACAGGGTCCTATGGCTACACCTTC. Amino acids: CASSEPGTGSYGYTF. The chain joins TRBV6-1 to TRBJ1-2, with 9 nucleotides matching TRBD1. J lost 4 bases, V lost 2 bases, and 5 bases had no gene match. The CDR3 consists of 15 residues. From germline, CDR1 is MNHNS and CDR2 SASEGT.

The CDR3 sequence: CASSQAPGQYSEAFF. The CDR3 region has the DNA TGTGCCAGCAGCCAAGCCCCGGGACAGTATTCTGAAGCTTTCTTT. The chain combines TRBV3-1 (or the pseudogene TRBV3-2) with TRBJ1-1, with 7 bases fitting TRBD1. Germline CDR1 is LGHDT and CDR2 is YNNKEL (reference sequence). The CDR3 is 15 residues long. With V trimmed by 1 base and J by 6 bases, 8 bases remained unmatched.

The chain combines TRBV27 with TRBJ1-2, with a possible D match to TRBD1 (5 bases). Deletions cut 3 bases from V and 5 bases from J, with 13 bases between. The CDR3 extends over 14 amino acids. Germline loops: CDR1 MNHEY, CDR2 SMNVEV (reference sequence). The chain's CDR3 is CASSFRQRSYGYTF. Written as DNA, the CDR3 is TGTGCCAGCAGTTTCCGACAGAGATCATATGGCTACACCTTC.

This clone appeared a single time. DNA of the CDR3: TGTGCCAGCAGCCCAGAATCCGTGAGGGCTCCGCGTGGCTACACCTTC. Encoded protein: CASSPESVRAPRGYTF. This rearrangement joins TRBV11-3 to TRBJ1-2; D remains ambiguous. CDR1 is SGHNT and CDR2 is YENEEA in the germline V gene. There are 16 residues in the CDR3. Trimming removed 5 bases from V and 7 bases from J, with 23 bases in between.

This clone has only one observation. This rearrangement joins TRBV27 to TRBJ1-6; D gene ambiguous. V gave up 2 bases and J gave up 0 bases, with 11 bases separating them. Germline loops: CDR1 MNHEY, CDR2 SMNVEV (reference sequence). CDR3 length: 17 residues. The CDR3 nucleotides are TGTGCCAGCAGTTTACGGGTGCCGAGCTCCTATAATTCACCCCTCCACTTT. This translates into CASSLRVPSSYNSPLHF.

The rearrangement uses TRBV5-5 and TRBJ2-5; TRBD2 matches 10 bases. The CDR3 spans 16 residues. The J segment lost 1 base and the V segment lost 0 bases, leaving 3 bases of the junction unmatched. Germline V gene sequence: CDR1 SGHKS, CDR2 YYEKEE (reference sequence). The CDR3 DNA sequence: TGTGCCAGCAGCTTGGGGGTAGCGGGAGGCCAAGAGACCCAGTACTTC. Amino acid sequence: CASSLGVAGGQETQYF.

The CDR3 here is CASSDPSGGTDTQYF. The CDR3 coding sequence is TGTGCCAGCAGTGACCCTAGCGGAGGCACAGATACGCAGTATTTT. The V and J genes are TRBV6-1 and TRBJ2-3, with 7 bases matching TRBD2. This CDR3 comprises 15 residues. Trimming took 3 bases from V and 1 from J; bases not matched to a gene: 4. Germline V gene data show CDR1 as MNHNS and CDR2 as SASEGT.

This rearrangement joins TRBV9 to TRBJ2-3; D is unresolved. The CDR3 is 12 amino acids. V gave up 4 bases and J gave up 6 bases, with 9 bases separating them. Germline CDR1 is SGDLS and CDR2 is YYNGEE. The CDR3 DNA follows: TGTGCCAGCAGCCTTGACTGGGATACGCAGTATTTT. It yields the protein CASSLDWDTQYF.

The CDR3 protein is CASSSQLAGEPHEQYF. The CDR3 DNA follows: TGTGCCAGCTCATCCCAACTAGCGGGAGAGCCCCACGAGCAGTACTTC. The V and J genes are TRBV18 and TRBJ2-7, with 11 nucleotides matching TRBD2. CDR3 length: 16 amino acids. CDR1 and CDR2 (germline): KGHSH, LQKENI. V dropped 5 bases and J dropped 5; count of bases not matched to a gene: 11.

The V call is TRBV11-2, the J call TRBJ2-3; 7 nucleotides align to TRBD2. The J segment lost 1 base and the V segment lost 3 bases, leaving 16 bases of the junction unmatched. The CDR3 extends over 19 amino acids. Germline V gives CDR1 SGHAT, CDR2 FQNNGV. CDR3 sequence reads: CASSFSGGSGSRGTDTQYF. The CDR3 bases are TGTGCCAGCAGCTTCTCTGGGGGTAGCGGGTCAAGAGGCACAGATACGCAGTATTTT.

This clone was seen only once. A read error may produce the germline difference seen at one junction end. The CDR3 loop is CASSSPGLAGPETQYF. The CDR3 DNA is TGTGCTAGCAGCTCCCCGGGACTAGCGGGACCAGAGACCCAGTACTTC. This chain links TRBV7-7 with TRBJ2-5, with TRBD2 identical over 13 bases. Germline V lookup: CDR1 SSHAT, CDR2 FNYEAQ (reference sequence). The CDR3 sequence is 16 residues long.

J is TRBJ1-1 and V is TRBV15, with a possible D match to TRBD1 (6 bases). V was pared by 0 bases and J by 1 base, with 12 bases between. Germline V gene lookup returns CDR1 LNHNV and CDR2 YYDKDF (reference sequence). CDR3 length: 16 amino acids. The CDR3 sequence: CATSRDRTGRNTEAFF. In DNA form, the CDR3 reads TGTGCCACCAGCAGAGATCGTACAGGGCGGAACACTGAAGCTTTCTTT.